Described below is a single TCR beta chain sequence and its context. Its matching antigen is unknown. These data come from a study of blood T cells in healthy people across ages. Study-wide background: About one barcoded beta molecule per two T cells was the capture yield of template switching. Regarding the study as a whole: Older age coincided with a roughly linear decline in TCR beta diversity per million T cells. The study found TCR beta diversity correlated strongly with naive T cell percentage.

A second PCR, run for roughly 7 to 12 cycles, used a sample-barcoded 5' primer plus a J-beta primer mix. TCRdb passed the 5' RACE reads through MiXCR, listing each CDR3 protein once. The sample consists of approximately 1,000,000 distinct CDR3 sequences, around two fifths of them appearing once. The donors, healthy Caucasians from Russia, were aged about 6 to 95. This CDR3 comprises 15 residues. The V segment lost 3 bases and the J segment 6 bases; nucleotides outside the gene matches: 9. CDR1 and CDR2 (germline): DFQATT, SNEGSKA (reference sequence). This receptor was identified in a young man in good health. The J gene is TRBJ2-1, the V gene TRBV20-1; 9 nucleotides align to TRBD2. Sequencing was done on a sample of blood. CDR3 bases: TGCAGTGCTAGCCCTTTGCGGGGGGGCGTCAATGAGCAGTTCTTC. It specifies CSASPLRGGVNEQFF.